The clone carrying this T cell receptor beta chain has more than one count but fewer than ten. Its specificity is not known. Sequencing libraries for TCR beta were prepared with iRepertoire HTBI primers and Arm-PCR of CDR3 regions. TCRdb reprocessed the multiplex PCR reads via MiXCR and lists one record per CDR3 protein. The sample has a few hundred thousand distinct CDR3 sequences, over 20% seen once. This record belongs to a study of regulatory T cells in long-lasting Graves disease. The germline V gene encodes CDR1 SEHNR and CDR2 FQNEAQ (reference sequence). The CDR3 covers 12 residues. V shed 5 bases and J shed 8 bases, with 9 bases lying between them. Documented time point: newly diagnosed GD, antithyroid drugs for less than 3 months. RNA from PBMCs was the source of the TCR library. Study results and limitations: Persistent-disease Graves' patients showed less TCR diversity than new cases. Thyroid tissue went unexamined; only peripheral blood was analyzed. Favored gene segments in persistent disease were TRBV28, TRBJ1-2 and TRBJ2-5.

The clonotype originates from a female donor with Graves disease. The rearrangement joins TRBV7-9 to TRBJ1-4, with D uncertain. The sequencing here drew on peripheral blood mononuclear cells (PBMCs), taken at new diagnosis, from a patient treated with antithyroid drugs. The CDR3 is CASSAQGEKLFF. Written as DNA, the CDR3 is TGTGCCAGCAGCGCCCAAGGGGAAAAACTGTTTTTT. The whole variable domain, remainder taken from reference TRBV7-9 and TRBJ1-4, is DTGVSQNPRHKITKRGQNVTFRCDPISEHNRLYWYRQTLGQGPEFLTYFQNEAQLEKSRLLSDRFSAERPKGSFSTLEIQRTEQGDSAMYLCASSAQGEKLFFGSGTQLSVL.